This TCR beta chain is drawn from a study of T-cell memory formation after mild COVID-19. MiXCR was run by TCRdb on the 5' RACE reads, yielding one entry per CDR3 protein. The repertoire holds roughly 300,000 distinct CDR3 sequences, with 15% to 20% as singletons. The V gene end was trimmed by 3 bases and the J gene end by 6 bases; junction bases not matched to a gene: 8. Germline CDR1 reads MNHNY; CDR2 reads SVGAGI (reference sequence). The CDR3 extends over 15 amino acids. Study results and limitations: Nothing confirmed that second-wave clones peaking on day 37 were specific for SARS-CoV-2.

Of note for this clonotype: What it binds is unknown.

The source is a man aged 18-30 years who had mild COVID-19 (a few samples of this study predate the infection). Cell type and time point are not known. Sequencing was performed on PBMCs or a T cell subset sorted from them (not recorded which). V gene TRBV6-6 combines with J gene TRBJ1-2, with TRBD1 matching 9 bases. CDR3 sequence (DNA): TGTGCCAGCAGTTATCAGACCGGGACAGGGAATGGCTACACCTTC. Its protein is CASSYQTGTGNGYTF.